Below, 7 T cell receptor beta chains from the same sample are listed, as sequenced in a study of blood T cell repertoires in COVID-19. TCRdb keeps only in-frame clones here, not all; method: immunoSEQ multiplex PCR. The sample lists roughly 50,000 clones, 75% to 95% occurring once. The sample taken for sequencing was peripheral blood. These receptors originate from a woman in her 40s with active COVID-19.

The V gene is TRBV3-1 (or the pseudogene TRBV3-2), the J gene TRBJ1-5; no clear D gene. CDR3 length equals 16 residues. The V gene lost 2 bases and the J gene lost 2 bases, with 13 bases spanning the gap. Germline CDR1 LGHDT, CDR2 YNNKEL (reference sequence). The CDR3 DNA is TGTGCCAGCAGCCAACACGATACGCCAGGCAATCAGCCCCAGCATTTT. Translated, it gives CASSQHDTPGNQPQHF.

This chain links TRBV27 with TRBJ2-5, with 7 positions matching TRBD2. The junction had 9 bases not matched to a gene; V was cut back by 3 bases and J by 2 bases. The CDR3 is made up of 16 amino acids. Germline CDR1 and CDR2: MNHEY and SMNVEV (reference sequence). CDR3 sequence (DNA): TGTGCCAGCAGTTTGAGTCCCACGGGGGGTCAAGAGACCCAGTACTTC. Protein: CASSLSPTGGQETQYF.

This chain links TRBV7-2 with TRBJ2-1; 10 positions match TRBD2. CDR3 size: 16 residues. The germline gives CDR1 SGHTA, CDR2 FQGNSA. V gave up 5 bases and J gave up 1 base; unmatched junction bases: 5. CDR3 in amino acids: CASSPGLAESYNEQFF. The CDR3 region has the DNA TGTGCCAGCAGCCCCGGACTAGCGGAGTCCTACAATGAGCAGTTCTTC.

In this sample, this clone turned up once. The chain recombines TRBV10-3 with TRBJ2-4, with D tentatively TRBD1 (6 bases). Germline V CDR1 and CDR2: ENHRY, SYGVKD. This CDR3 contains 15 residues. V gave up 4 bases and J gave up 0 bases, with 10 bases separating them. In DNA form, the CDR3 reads TGTGCCATCAGTGGAGGGGGTGAAGCCAAAAACATTCAGTACTTC. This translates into CAISGGGEAKNIQYF.

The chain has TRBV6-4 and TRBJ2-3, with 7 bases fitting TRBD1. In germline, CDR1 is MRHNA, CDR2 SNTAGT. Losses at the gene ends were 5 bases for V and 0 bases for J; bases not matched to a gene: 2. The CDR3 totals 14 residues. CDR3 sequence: CASSQGQSTDTQYF. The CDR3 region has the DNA TGTGCCAGCAGTCAGGGACAGAGCACAGATACGCAGTATTTT.

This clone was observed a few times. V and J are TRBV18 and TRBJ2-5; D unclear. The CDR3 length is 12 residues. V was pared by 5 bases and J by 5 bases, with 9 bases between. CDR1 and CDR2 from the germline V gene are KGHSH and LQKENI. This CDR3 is CASSLIRETQYF. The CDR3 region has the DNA TGTGCCAGCTCATTGATTCGGGAGACCCAGTACTTC. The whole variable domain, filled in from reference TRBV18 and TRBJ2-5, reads NAGVMQNPRHLVRRRGQEARLRCSPMKGHSHVYWYRQLPEEGLKFMVYLQKENIIDESGMPKERFSAEFPKEGPSILRIQQVVRGDSAAYFCASSLIRETQYFGPGTRLLVL.

CDR3 in amino acids: CASVLQGLNTEAFF. Written as DNA, the CDR3 is TGTGCCAGCGTACTACAGGGGCTGAACACTGAAGCTTTCTTT. The chain uses TRBV3-1 (or the pseudogene TRBV3-2) and TRBJ1-1, with 7 bases fitting TRBD1. J was trimmed by 0 bases and V by 8 bases; bases with no gene match: 6. CDR1 is LGHDT and CDR2 is YNNKEL in the germline V gene (reference sequence). The CDR3 is 14 amino acids.